The 5 T cell receptor beta chains presented below share a single source sample, sequenced in a study of blood T cell repertoires in COVID-19. Measured with immunoSEQ multiplex PCR; TCRdb has only the in-frame clones, and not every one. The table lists more than 95,000 clones, about 89% of them singletons, with 4.5% to 6% in the top ten. Material for sequencing was peripheral blood. All receptors derive from a human donor in a cohort sampled during active COVID-19.

This clone was seen once. The CDR3 loop reads CASSFSGGLGTSLNEQFF. CDR3 DNA sequence: TGTGCCAGCAGTTTCTCCGGGGGGTTGGGGACTAGCCTCAATGAGCAGTTCTTC. V and J are TRBV28 and TRBJ2-1; 9 positions match TRBD2. The junction had 15 bases not matched to a gene; V was cut back by 3 bases and J by 6 bases. This CDR3 contains 18 residues. Germline CDR1 reads MDHEN; CDR2 reads SYDVKM.

V gene TRBV12-2 combines with J gene TRBJ2-5; the table calls TRBD1, which could not be checked here. TRBV12-2 is reported as a pseudogene. The CDR3 loop spans 15 amino acids. The CDR3 bases are TGTGCAAGTCGCCCCGGACAGGGGATAAGAGAGACCCAGTACTTC. Translated: CASRPGQGIRETQYF.

This rearrangement joins TRBV4-3 to TRBJ1-1, with 7 bases lining up with TRBD1. The CDR3 totals 14 residues. Looked up from germline, CDR1 is LGHNA and CDR2 is YSLEER. J lost 0 bases, V lost 5 bases, and 3 bases had no gene match. This CDR3 is CASSRGQMNTEAFF. The CDR3 coding sequence is TGCGCCAGCAGCAGGGGACAGATGAACACTGAAGCTTTCTTT.

This chain uses TRBV27 with TRBJ2-7; TRBD1 aligns across 7 bases. Germline V gives CDR1 MNHEY, CDR2 SMNVEV (reference sequence). This CDR3 comprises 15 residues. Trimming at V came to 5 bases and at J to 1 base, leaving 8 bases not matched to a gene. Written as DNA, the CDR3 is TGTGCCAGCAGTCCCTCCCGACAGGGTTCCTACGAGCAGTACTTC. Protein sequence: CASSPSRQGSYEQYF.

The V and J genes are TRBV4-2 and TRBJ1-6; weak D call: TRBD1 (5 bases). V was cut by 4 bases and J by 8 bases, with 15 bases left in between. Germline-derived CDR1 and CDR2 are LGHNA and YNFKEQ. The CDR3 covers 15 residues. CDR3 in amino acids: CASSLKQGEDSPLHF. CDR3 DNA: TGTGCCAGCAGCCTAAAACAAGGGGAAGATTCACCCCTCCACTTT.